The rows below give T cell receptor beta chains drawn from one sample of a study of blood T cell repertoires in COVID-19. Data came from immunoSEQ multiplex PCR; TCRdb stores just in-frame clones and leaves some out. The sample contains about 63,000 clones, 65% to 85% of which appear only once. The sequenced sample was peripheral blood. These receptor sequences come from a human donor in a cohort sampled during active COVID-19. Both conserved end residues are part of each CDR3. A D gene is named only where the DNA matches it firmly. Only part of the rows carry a size: once, few, many, or a class if the clone is expanded.

d_call | j_call | clone_size | v_call | cdr3_nt | cdr3_aa
NA | TRBJ2-5 | NA | TRBV9 | TGTGCCAGCAGCGTAGCAACACAAGAGACCCAGTACTTC | CASSVATQETQYF
NA | TRBJ1-2 | NA | TRBV28 | TGTGCCAGCAGTGGGGGGGGCTTGATCAACTATGGCTACACCTTC | CASSGGGLINYGYTF
NA | TRBJ2-3 | NA | TRBV18 | TGTGCCAGCTCACCGGCGGAAGGGGGTACGCAGTATTTT | CASSPAEGGTQYF
NA | TRBJ2-3 | NA | TRBV11-3 | TGTGCCAGCAGCAAGGATAGCAGAAGCACAGATACGCAGTATTTT | CASSKDSRSTDTQYF
NA | TRBJ1-5 | NA | TRBV4-1 | TGCGCCAGCAGCCAAGATTTTGGCCAGCCCCAGCATTTT | CASSQDFGQPQHF
TRBD1 | TRBJ2-2 | NA | TRBV7-2 | TGTGCCAGCAGCAACCGGGACAGGGGCACCGGGGAGCTGTTTTTT | CASSNRDRGTGELFF
TRBD2 | TRBJ2-1 | NA | TRBV10-1 | TGCGCCAGCAGTGAGTACGGGCTAGCGGGGCTAAATGAGCAGTTCTTC | CASSEYGLAGLNEQFF
TRBD1 | TRBJ1-2 | NA | TRBV7-8 | TGTGCCAGCAGCTTAAGGGACAGGGGTGGCTACACCTTC | CASSLRDRGGYTF
NA | TRBJ2-1 | NA | TRBV21-1 | TGTGCCAGCAGCGGCAGGGGGTCCTACAATGAGCAGTTCTTC | CASSGRGSYNEQFF
NA | TRBJ1-6 | NA | TRBV28 | TGTGCCAGCAGAGGAATTCAGGGTTTGAATAATTCACCCCTCCACTTT | CASRGIQGLNNSPLHF
TRBD1 | TRBJ2-7 | NA | TRBV10-3 | TGTGCCATCAGTGTAGGGACAGGGGCCTACGAGCAGTACTTC | CAISVGTGAYEQYF
NA | TRBJ2-2 | NA | TRBV19 | TGTGCCAGTAGTAATGGGTGGAGGGGCACCGGGGAGCTGTTTTTT | CASSNGWRGTGELFF
NA | TRBJ1-6 | NA | TRBV5-1 | TGCGCCAGCAGCTTGGAATCGGCAGGTACTCCTAATTCACCCCTCCACTTT | CASSLESAGTPNSPLHF
TRBD1 | TRBJ2-7 | once | TRBV5-8 | TGTGCCAGCAGCTTGGGACAGGGGTTCTACGAGCAGTACTTC | CASSLGQGFYEQYF
NA | TRBJ2-1 | NA | TRBV7-2 | TGTGCCAGCAGCTTATATTCCTACAATGAGCAGTTCTTC | CASSLYSYNEQFF
NA | TRBJ1-1 | once | TRBV18 | TGTGCCAGCTCACCTGAGACCGGGGGTGAAGCTTTCTTT | CASSPETGGEAFF
TRBD2 | TRBJ2-1 | NA | TRBV2 | TGTGCCAGCAGGAGCAGCGGGAGTAGCTACAATGAGCAGTTCTTC | CASRSSGSSYNEQFF
NA | TRBJ2-1 | NA | TRBV19 | TGTGCCAGTAGTATTCCCAGGGGACCCCTGAGAAACTTTTACAATGAGCAGTTCTTC | CASSIPRGPLRNFYNEQFF
TRBD1 | TRBJ1-6 | NA | TRBV4-1 | TGCGCCAGCAGCCCACGAAGACAGGGCACCTATAATTCACCCCTCCACTTT | CASSPRRQGTYNSPLHF
TRBD2 | TRBJ2-6 | NA | TRBV2 | TGTGCCAGCAGTGAACTAGCGGGAGCTGGGGCCAACGTCCTGACTTTC | CASSELAGAGANVLTF
TRBD1 | TRBJ1-2 | NA | TRBV5-1 | TGCGCCAGCAGCTCCGTCCCGGGACAGGGGGCGGAGGGCTACACCTTC | CASSSVPGQGAEGYTF